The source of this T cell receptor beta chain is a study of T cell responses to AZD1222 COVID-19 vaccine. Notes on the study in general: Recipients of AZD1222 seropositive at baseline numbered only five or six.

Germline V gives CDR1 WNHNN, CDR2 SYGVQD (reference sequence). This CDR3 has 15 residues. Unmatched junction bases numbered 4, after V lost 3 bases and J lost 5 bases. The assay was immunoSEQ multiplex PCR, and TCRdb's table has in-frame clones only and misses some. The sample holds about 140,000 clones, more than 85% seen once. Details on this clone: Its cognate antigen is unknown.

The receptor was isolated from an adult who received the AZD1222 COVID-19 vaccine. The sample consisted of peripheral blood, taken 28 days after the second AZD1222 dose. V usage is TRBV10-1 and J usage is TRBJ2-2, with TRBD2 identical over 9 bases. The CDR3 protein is CASSELAGETGELFF. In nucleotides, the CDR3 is TGCGCCAGCAGTGAATTAGCGGGAGAAACCGGGGAGCTGTTTTTT.